The clone carrying this T cell receptor (beta chain) was seen repeatedly, ten times or more. CDR3 length equals 15 residues. Germline CDR1 is WNHNN and CDR2 is SYGVQD (reference sequence). The ends were cut back, 9 bases at V and 0 bases at J, with 15 bases in the middle. Template switching added a universal primer binding site, and final cDNA carried unique molecular identifiers. MiXCR was run by TCRdb on the 5' RACE reads, yielding one entry per CDR3 protein. The profile shows approximately 630,000 distinct CDR3 sequences, 7% to 7.5% of them singletons. This sample was included in a study of identical twins. The data were also submitted as part of a second study, on yellow fever vaccine responses in identical twins. That work states: Twins' vaccine T cell response reportedly seemed partly convergent, partly personalized.

The chain combines TRBV10-1 with TRBJ1-5, with D possibly being TRBD1 (5 bases). The sequence was obtained from a woman aged 18-29 years in good health. The material sequenced was PBMCs. CDR3 in DNA: TGCGCCAGTCAATCACAAGACAGTAGCAATCAGCCCCAGCATTTT. It codes for CASQSQDSSNQPQHF.